This TCR beta chain was profiled in a study of shared clonotypes between healthy human individuals. Study-level points and caveats: Since donors were few, the genetic and exposure-history diversity represented was limited.

As regards this clone: Antigen unknown.

Replicate PCRs for unsorted PBMC used about 0.3 ug DNA (roughly 29,000 T cell genomes). Assay used: immunoSEQ multiplex PCR; TCRdb lists only in-frame clones, some missing. The sample shows nearly 500,000 clones, about 79% of them seen only once. This CDR3 has 15 residues. The germline V gene has CDR1 MDHEN and CDR2 SYDVKM. V was clipped by 4 bases and J by 7 bases; unmatched bases: 9. Every contributor of samples was a Caucasian grown-up residing in Nashville, Tennessee. The chain recombines TRBV28 with TRBJ1-4; TRBD1 matches 7 bases. Sequencing was carried out using PBMCs. This clonotype was obtained from a woman between 40 and 50 years old in good health. Some clones in this sample may be carry-over from other donors' samples. The CDR3 sequence is CASSSGGIPVEKLFF. CDR3 nucleotide sequence: TGTGCCAGCAGTTCAGGGGGAATTCCCGTTGAAAAACTGTTTTTT.